The rows below give T cell receptor beta chains drawn from one sample of a study of molecular identifiers for immune sequencing clone quantification. TCRdb re-analysed the PCR reads in MiXCR, keeping a single row per CDR3 protein. The repertoire has around 43,000 distinct CDR3 sequences, 15% to 20% of them found once; the top ten carry less than 1.2%. The sample consisted of naive CD8+ T cells from blood, with Jurkat cell RNA spiked in. The receptors shown here come from a human donor in good health. Some libraries in this study had Jurkat cell RNA spiked in. The CDR3 runs from the conserved cysteine through the conserved F or W. The D gene is left open where the match is weak. A row's size may be missing; if present it is once, few, many or a size class.

length,size,V,D,J,CDR3,DNA
17,many,TRBV10-3,-,TRBJ2-3,CAISESAGAGKTDTQYF,TGTGCCATCAGTGAGTCGGCGGGGGCTGGGAAGACAGATACGCAGTATTTT
15,many,TRBV10-1,TRBD1,TRBJ2-3,CASSDPDRVPDTQYF,TGCGCCAGCAGTGACCCCGACAGGGTACCAGATACGCAGTATTTT
12,-,TRBV5-3,TRBD2,TRBJ2-7,CASSLGGRGQYF,TGTGCCAGCAGCTTGGGAGGGAGGGGGCAGTACTTC
13,many,TRBV7-6,-,TRBJ2-1,CASSPGLTNEQFF,TGTGCCAGCAGCCCGGGACTTACCAATGAGCAGTTCTTC
12,many,TRBV6-2/TRBV6-3,-,TRBJ1-1,CASSLSGTEAFF,TGTGCCAGCAGCCTAAGCGGCACCGAAGCTTTCTTT
15,many,TRBV27,TRBD2,TRBJ2-3,CASSPGLALTDTQYF,TGTGCCAGCAGTCCTGGACTAGCCCTTACAGATACGCAGTATTTT
14,many,TRBV29-1,-,TRBJ2-1,CSVVAGAGGNEQFF,TGCAGCGTTGTTGCGGGGGCAGGAGGGAATGAGCAGTTCTTC
15,many,TRBV4-3,TRBD2,TRBJ2-7,CASSQVPSGSKEQYF,TGCGCCAGCAGCCAAGTGCCTAGCGGGAGTAAAGAGCAGTACTTC
14,many,TRBV19,-,TRBJ2-5,CASSPAPEGETQYF,TGTGCCAGTAGCCCGGCCCCAGAAGGAGAGACCCAGTACTTC
15,many,TRBV12-3/TRBV12-4,-,TRBJ1-2,CASSFGTPANYGYTF,TGTGCCAGCAGTTTTGGGACACCAGCTAACTATGGCTACACCTTC
14,many,TRBV20-1,-,TRBJ2-7,CSARDDRSSYEQYF,TGCAGTGCTAGAGATGACAGGAGCTCCTACGAGCAGTACTTC
13,many,TRBV4-1,-,TRBJ1-5,CASSSPGSWPQHF,TGCGCCAGCAGCTCCCCAGGGTCGTGGCCCCAGCATTTT
14,many,TRBV15,-,TRBJ1-5,CATSRDSGAQPQHF,TGTGCCACCAGCAGAGATTCAGGGGCCCAGCCCCAGCATTTT
16,many,TRBV9,-,TRBJ2-3,CASSVEIGGPTDTQYF,TGTGCCAGCAGCGTAGAGATCGGGGGGCCCACAGATACGCAGTATTTT
14,many,TRBV6-2/TRBV6-3,-,TRBJ1-1,CASSYHRENTEAFF,TGTGCCAGCAGTTACCACCGGGAGAACACTGAAGCTTTCTTT
15,-,TRBV6-5,TRBD1,TRBJ2-2,CASGPGTGGAGGLFF,TGTGCCAGCGGTCCCGGGACAGGGGGCGCCGGGGGGCTGTTTTTT
17,-,TRBV3-1,-,TRBJ2-3,CASGPGQTRTSTDTQYF,TGTGCCAGCGGCCCCGGACAGACCCGAACTAGCACAGATACGCAGTATTTT
14,many,TRBV19,-,TRBJ2-2,CASRTASFTGELFF,TGTGCCAGTAGAACCGCTAGTTTCACCGGGGAGCTGTTTTTT
11,many,TRBV7-9,-,TRBJ1-1,CAIPGDTEAFF,TGTGCCATCCCAGGTGATACTGAAGCTTTCTTT
15,many,TRBV12-3/TRBV12-4,TRBD1,TRBJ2-3,CASSFRQGRPDTQYF,TGTGCCAGCAGTTTCAGACAGGGACGGCCAGATACGCAGTATTTT
15,many,TRBV20-1,TRBD1,TRBJ2-7,CSARDRGQSSYEQYF,TGCAGTGCTAGAGATCGGGGACAGTCCTCCTACGAGCAGTACTTC
16,-,TRBV4-1,TRBD2,TRBJ2-3,CASSQVGTSGTDTQYF,TGCGCCAGCAGCCAAGTCGGCACTAGCGGCACAGATACGCAGTATTTT
13,many,TRBV7-6,-,TRBJ2-1,CASSLAFINEQFF,TGTGCCAGCAGCCTGGCCTTTATCAATGAGCAGTTCTTC
19,-,TRBV9,TRBD1,TRBJ2-5,CASSVDEGALVTSQETQYF,TGTGCCAGCAGCGTAGATGAGGGGGCCCTCGTTACTTCGCAAGAGACCCAGTACTTC
13,many,TRBV9,-,TRBJ2-3,CASSVVGTDTQYF,TGTGCCAGCAGCGTAGTGGGCACAGATACGCAGTATTTT
13,many,TRBV29-1,-,TRBJ1-1,CSVDAGSYTEAFF,TGCAGCGTTGATGCAGGGTCGTACACTGAAGCTTTCTTT
14,many,TRBV27,-,TRBJ2-1,CASSYQGRYNEQFF,TGTGCCAGCAGTTACCAGGGGCGATACAATGAGCAGTTCTTC
15,many,TRBV2,TRBD1,TRBJ1-5,CASSPGQGGPQPQHF,TGTGCCAGCAGTCCAGGACAGGGAGGCCCCCAGCCCCAGCATTTT
13,many,TRBV2,TRBD1,TRBJ1-1,CASSRSGGTEAFF,TGTGCCAGCAGTAGGTCAGGGGGCACTGAAGCTTTCTTT
13,many,TRBV4-1,-,TRBJ1-1,CASSQVNAAEAFF,TGCGCCAGCAGCCAAGTCAACGCCGCTGAAGCTTTCTTT
17,many,TRBV13,-,TRBJ2-3,CASSFLQENLLTDTQYF,TGTGCCAGCAGCTTCTTACAGGAGAATCTCTTAACAGATACGCAGTATTTT
12,few,TRBV7-9,-,TRBJ1-1,CASSVGDTEASF,TGTGCCAGCAGCGTAGGGGATACTGAAGCTTCCTTT
15,medium-sized,TRBV12-3/TRBV12-4,-,TRBJ2-2,CASSSFQENTGELFF,TGTGCCAGCAGTTCATTTCAGGAGAACACCGGGGAGCTGTTTTTT
16,many,TRBV7-6,-,TRBJ2-2,CASSLALGPYAGELFF,TGTGCCAGCAGCTTAGCGTTGGGACCCTATGCCGGGGAGCTGTTTTTT
15,-,TRBV18,-,TRBJ2-3,CAGSPPASVTDTQYF,TGTGCCGGCTCACCCCCCGCGAGTGTCACAGATACGCAGTATTTT